The clone carrying this T cell receptor beta chain came up a few times. The target antigen is unknown. The entry originates in a study of beta chain features in type 1 diabetes. Study outcomes and limitations: The question left open here concerned HLA type influencing TCRB rearrangement.

Sorting with CD45RO/CCR7/CD25/CD127/CD95/CD27 yielded naive, central memory, regulatory and stem-like memory CD4+ cells. The germline CDR1 and CDR2 sequences are SEHNR and FQNEAQ (reference sequence). CDR3 length: 15 residues. V was trimmed by 1 base and J by 0 bases, leaving 8 bases between them. Reverse transcription of all isolated RNA meant that expressed TCRB transcripts were sequenced. Using immunoSEQ multiplex PCR, the repertoire was profiled, and TCRdb retains in-frame clones only, with some absent. Among around 430,000 clones, around 30% were seen once, and the ten largest hold 0.05% to 0.07%.

The sequence was collected from a man between 18 and 29 years old in good health. The V gene is TRBV7-9, the J gene TRBJ2-3; D gene unclear. The source material was naive CD4+ T cells from blood. The DNA of the CDR3 is TGTGCCAGCAGCTTAGAGGCTTCTAGCACAGATACGCAGTATTTT. Its translation is CASSLEASSTDTQYF.